A single TCR beta chain is shown here with its context. The data belong to a study of blood T cell repertoires in COVID-19. Measured with immunoSEQ multiplex PCR; TCRdb has only the in-frame clones, and not every one. The sample lists 180,000 or so clones, just under 80% seen once, with under 3.5% in the top ten. The sequenced sample consisted of peripheral blood. This clonotype was sampled from a woman of 80 years or more with active or convalescent COVID-19.

In DNA, the CDR3 is TGCGCCAGCAGCCATGCGGACAGGGGTGATTCACCCCTCCACTTT. Translation: CASSHADRGDSPLHF. The rearrangement uses TRBV4-3 and TRBJ1-6, with 9 bases aligning to TRBD1. V shed 3 bases and J 8 bases; nucleotides not matched to a gene: 5. Germline V CDR1 and CDR2: LGHNA, YSLEER. This CDR3 region has 15 residues.